This T cell receptor beta chain is drawn from a study of T cells in Graves' hyperthyroidism and ophthalmopathy. The hyperthyroidism patients had all been newly diagnosed, and their disease duration was under 2 months. Their ages ranged from 18 to 65 years. Fresh 10 ml peripheral blood yielded PBMCs. Per germline, CDR1 SGDLS and CDR2 YYNGEE. V lost 0 bases and J lost 4; bases outside the gene matches: 3. This CDR3 has 14 amino acids. Amplification yielded TCR beta CDR3 regions, with RNA transcripts as the source. The primer set for the first-round RT-PCR of the TCR CDR3 was HTBI. TCRdb passed the multiplex PCR reads through MiXCR, listing each CDR3 protein once. The data hold 350,000 or so distinct CDR3 sequences, with roughly 18% observed a single time.

Sequenced: blood. The chain has TRBV9 and TRBJ2-5; 7 nucleotides agree with TRBD2. The TCR sequence derives from a woman in her fifties or sixties with Graves' hyperthyroidism. The CDR3 is CASSVGTSGETQYF. DNA of the CDR3: TGTGCCAGCAGCGTAGGGACTAGTGGAGAGACCCAGTACTTC.